This T cell receptor (beta chain) was observed in a study of cytomegalovirus exposure and HLA in healthy donors. Study results and caveats: Later genetic work tied a missense DCLRE1C variant to beta-chain V and J trimming. Later analysis identified several of the most significant clusters that appeared linked to common viral pathogens.

About this clone itself: The antigen remains undetermined.

The PCR ran on 60 Vbeta and 13 Jbeta primers. The assay was immunoSEQ multiplex PCR, and TCRdb's table has in-frame clones only and misses some. This table has some 200,000 clones, almost 70% appearing once. From germline, CDR1 is MGHRA and CDR2 YSYEKL. The trim removed 0 bases at V and 1 base at J, leaving 7 bases unmatched. The CDR3 is 18 residues long. The sequenced sample consisted of PBMCs. The TCR originated in a middle-aged man in good health and CMV-seropositive. J is TRBJ2-5 and V is TRBV4-1, with TRBD2 matching over 11 bases. This CDR3 reads CASSQDRLAGGFQETQYF. The CDR3 DNA sequence: TGCGCCAGCAGCCAAGATCGCCTAGCGGGGGGATTCCAAGAGACCCAGTACTTC.